The rows below give T cell receptor beta chains drawn from one sample of a study of cytomegalovirus exposure and HLA in healthy donors. Clones were read by immunoSEQ multiplex PCR, and TCRdb kept only the in-frame ones, dropping some. The sample lists 110,000 or so clones, 70% to 85% occurring once. Sequencing input: PBMCs. The receptors originated from a man aged 50 to 59 in good health and CMV-seropositive. CDR3s include the opening cysteine and the closing phenylalanine or tryptophan. The order of the fields is V gene, clone size, D gene, J gene, CDR3 protein, CDR3 DNA. A D gene is named only where the DNA matches it firmly. Rows may omit the clone size; those that give it use once, few, many or a size class.

TRBV6-6	.	TRBD2	TRBJ2-4	CASSPTSGGVGNIQYF	TGTGCCAGCAGCCCTACTAGCGGGGGGGTTGGAAACATTCAGTACTTC
TRBV7-2	.	TRBD2	TRBJ2-1	CASSREGREVEQFF	TGTGCCAGCAGCCGAGAGGGGCGGGAGGTCGAGCAGTTCTTC
TRBV2	.	.	TRBJ2-2	CASSNSGDTGELFF	TGTGCCAGCAGTAACTCAGGGGACACCGGGGAGCTGTTTTTT
TRBV30	.	.	TRBJ1-1	CAWSVQGALGTFF	TGTGCCTGGAGTGTACAGGGCGCGCTCGGGACTTTCTTT
TRBV5-1	.	TRBD1	TRBJ1-2	CASSQIPGQGAQGYGYTF	TGCGCCAGCAGCCAAATACCGGGACAGGGGGCGCAAGGCTATGGCTACACCTTC
TRBV6-6	few	.	TRBJ1-2	CASSQPTGRGGYGYTF	TGTGCCAGCAGCCAACCAACGGGGCGCGGGGGATATGGCTACACCTTC
TRBV6-6	.	.	TRBJ2-2	CASSRGAPGELFF	TGTGCCAGCAGTAGGGGCGCACCCGGGGAGCTGTTTTTT
TRBV5-4	.	TRBD1	TRBJ2-7	CASSGPGQGSPYEQYF	TGTGCCAGCAGCGGACCGGGACAGGGGAGTCCGTACGAGCAGTACTTC
TRBV7-6	.	.	TRBJ1-6	CASSPGVGSPLHF	TGTGCCAGCAGCCCCGGGGTCGGTTCACCCCTCCACTTT
TRBV28	.	.	TRBJ1-5	CASSWAGGSQPQHF	TGTGCCAGCAGTTGGGCTGGGGGCAGTCAGCCCCAGCATTTT
TRBV7-7	.	TRBD1	TRBJ2-7	CASSITGTGGNEQYF	TGTGCCAGCAGCATTACCGGGACAGGGGGTAACGAGCAGTACTTC
TRBV5-1	few	TRBD2	TRBJ2-3	CASSLGGLGDTDTQYF	TGCGCCAGCAGCTTGGGGGGACTAGGAGACACAGATACGCAGTATTTT
TRBV9	.	.	TRBJ1-6	CASSVESGLNSPLHF	TGTGCCAGCAGCGTAGAATCGGGACTTAATTCACCCCTCCACTTT
TRBV6-1	.	TRBD1	TRBJ2-1	CASTGDSSYNEQFF	TGTGCCAGCACCGGGGACAGCTCCTACAATGAGCAGTTCTTC
TRBV18	.	TRBD1	TRBJ2-7	CASSPTGGEGEQYF	TGTGCCAGCTCACCCACAGGGGGCGAGGGCGAGCAGTACTTC
TRBV18	.	.	TRBJ2-2	CATQEGAANTGELFF	TGTGCCACCCAGGAGGGGGCGGCGAACACCGGGGAGCTGTTTTTT
TRBV5-1	.	TRBD1	TRBJ1-6	CASSLYGTGGKEPLHF	TGCGCCAGCAGCTTATACGGGACAGGGGGGAAAGAACCCCTCCACTTT
TRBV15	.	.	TRBJ2-3	CATSRDRRDTQYF	TGTGCCACCAGCAGAGATCGGAGGGATACGCAGTATTTT